The clone carrying this T cell receptor beta chain has ten or more counts. Its antigen is unidentified. These data come from a study of early T cells in non-severe SARS-CoV-2 infection. Overall study: Investigators sequenced bulk RNA drawn from unsorted whole blood, and chains remained unpaired. Findings and limits, study-wide: Reliance on VDJdb matching favored anti-spike CD8 responses; private and CD4 specificities were missed.

The germline V gene encodes CDR1 LNHDA and CDR2 SQIVND (reference sequence). The CDR3 totals 11 residues. Trimming removed 5 bases from V and 7 bases from J, with 8 bases in between. Individual cDNA molecules received unique molecular identifiers. TCRdb independently ran MiXCR on the 5' RACE reads; one entry per CDR3 protein. The sample records roughly 93,000 distinct CDR3 sequences, roughly 14% being singletons. The clonotype originates from an adult who was a healthcare worker with PCR-confirmed SARS-CoV-2 infection or an uninfected control (not recorded which). The V and J genes are TRBV19 and TRBJ1-2; D gene ambiguous. The specimen sequenced was whole blood. CDR3 sequence reads: CASSLGTGYTF. The CDR3 nucleotides are TGTGCCAGTAGTCTAGGTACTGGCTACACCTTC. The full variable domain, its missing parts supplied by reference TRBV19 and TRBJ1-2, is DGGITQSPKYLFRKEGQNVTLSCEQNLNHDAMYWYRQDPGQGLRLIYYSQIVNDFQKGDIAEGYSVSREKKESFPLTVTSAQKNPTAFYLCASSLGTGYTFGSGTRLTVV.